This TCR beta chain was sequenced for a study of CD8 T cells in Susac syndrome. The overall study: Among sequenced Susac syndrome patients, roughly six had active disease and roughly eight were in remission. Each patient with Susac syndrome, at the time of blood draw, was therapy-naive, on corticosteroids, or on intravenous immunoglobulin alone.

Reverse transcription used roughly 0.45 to 1 ug RNA and random hexamers. Amplification of TCR beta CDR3 was carried out by immunoSEQ multiplex PCR, which covered 54 Vbeta and 13 Jbeta segments. A single record per CDR3 protein comes from TCRdb applying MiXCR to the immunoSEQ multiplex PCR reads. The table records about 94,000 distinct CDR3 sequences, roughly 94% of them present only once. Germline CDR1 reads LGHDT; CDR2 reads YNNKEL (reference sequence). CDR3 length: 16 amino acids. The V gene lost 1 base and the J gene lost 5 bases, with 14 bases spanning the gap. The patients with Susac syndrome satisfied recently defined diagnostic criteria for either definite or probable disease.

V usage is TRBV3-1 and J usage is TRBJ2-2, with a tentative D call TRBD2 (6 bases). The receptor was isolated from a human donor with Susac syndrome. Material: CD4+ T cells from PBMCs. CDR3 loop: CASSQARGAGTGELFF. CDR3 in DNA: TGTGCCAGCAGCCAAGCGAGAGGGGCGGGGACCGGGGAGCTGTTTTTT.